A single sample gave rise to the 32 T cell receptor beta chains below, sequenced in a study of cytomegalovirus exposure and HLA in healthy donors. Assay: immunoSEQ multiplex PCR; the TCRdb copy retains only in-frame clones and omits some. Of about 240,000 clones detected, approximately 84% appear once; the ten largest clones hold 0.95% to 1.5%. Sequenced: PBMCs. These receptors all stem from a woman aged 25 to 39 in good health and CMV-seropositive.

V is TRBV19 and J is TRBJ2-7; tentatively, D is TRBD1 (6 bases). V gave up 5 bases and J gave up 2 bases, with 10 bases separating them. Per germline, CDR1 LNHDA and CDR2 SQIVND (reference sequence). The CDR3 has 13 amino acids. CDR3 loop: CASSYSGAYEQYF. The CDR3 region has the DNA TGTGCCAGTAGTTATTCAGGGGCCTACGAGCAGTACTTC.

V gene TRBV5-4 combines with J gene TRBJ2-5, with a weak D call TRBD1 (8 bases). Germline CDR1 reads SGHNT; CDR2 reads YYREEE (reference sequence). V lost 4 bases and J lost 2, with 15 bases in between. The CDR3 is made up of 15 amino acids. The chain's CDR3 is CASSKLQGGQETQYF. The CDR3 bases are TGTGCCAGCAGCAAACTACAGGGGGGGCAAGAGACCCAGTACTTC.

The V gene is TRBV5-4, the J gene TRBJ2-6; D is unresolved. This CDR3 is built from 15 residues. Between the trimmed V and J ends, which lost 4 bases and 0 bases, there was a span of 8 bases. Germline V gene lookup returns CDR1 SGHNT and CDR2 YYREEE (reference sequence). CDR3 sequence (DNA): TGTGCCAGCAGCCCTTACACCTCTGGGGCCAACGTCCTGACTTTC. Translating gives CASSPYTSGANVLTF.

CDR3 region: CASAGYRNTEAFF. DNA for the CDR3: TGTGCCAGTGCTGGGTACAGGAACACTGAAGCTTTCTTT. V gene TRBV2 combines with J gene TRBJ1-1; D gene ambiguous. CDR3 length: 13 residues. V shed 9 bases and J shed 1 base, with 12 bases lying between them. In germline, CDR1 is SNHLY, CDR2 FYNNEI.

V is TRBV18 and J is TRBJ1-1; D gene uncertain. The CDR3 has 16 residues. Looked up from germline, CDR1 is KGHSH and CDR2 is LQKENI. Trimming removed 3 bases from V and 1 base from J, with 15 bases in between. The CDR3 sequence: CASSPLPTGGNTEAFF. The CDR3 region has the DNA TGTGCCAGCTCACCTCTCCCCACGGGTGGGAACACTGAAGCTTTCTTT.

This chain uses TRBV7-2 with TRBJ2-2; weak D call: TRBD2 (6 bases). Germline V gene sequence: CDR1 SGHTA, CDR2 FQGNSA. The CDR3 runs 16 residues. With 6 bases removed from V and 0 bases from J, the gap between germline ends came to 14 bases. The CDR3 coding sequence is TGTGCCAGCAGGCAAAGGGGCGGGGCGAACACCGGGGAGCTGTTTTTT. Its translation is CASRQRGGANTGELFF.

This clone is a singleton in its sample. V usage is TRBV28 and J usage is TRBJ1-5; 9 nucleotides line up with TRBD1. The CDR3 runs 14 residues. CDR1 is MDHEN and CDR2 is SYDVKM in the germline V gene. The junction had 6 bases not matched to a gene; V was cut back by 5 bases and J by 7 bases. The CDR3 loop reads CASSLRQGVQPQHF. The CDR3 DNA sequence: TGTGCCAGCAGTCTGAGACAGGGGGTGCAGCCCCAGCATTTT. The variable domain in full, with the rest retrieved from reference TRBV28 and TRBJ1-5, is DVKVTQSSRYLVKRTGEKVFLECVQDMDHENMFWYRQDPGLGLRLIYFSYDVKMKEKGDIPEGYSVSREKKERFSLILESASTNQTSMYLCASSLRQGVQPQHFGDGTRLSIL.

V is TRBV6-6 and J is TRBJ2-1; TRBD1 matches 7 bases. With V trimmed by 5 bases and J by 7 bases, 14 bases remained unmatched. The CDR3 loop spans 16 amino acids. Germline CDR1 and CDR2: MNHNY and SVGAGI (reference sequence). DNA of the CDR3: TGTGCCAGCAGTAATGACAGGGTGGTCGGTGGTAATGAGCAGTTCTTC. Translated, it gives CASSNDRVVGGNEQFF.

The rearrangement joins TRBV19 to TRBJ2-3; 12 positions match TRBD1. Losses at the gene ends were 8 bases for V and 4 bases for J; bases not matched to a gene: 19. In germline, CDR1 is LNHDA, CDR2 SQIVND (reference sequence). This CDR3 region has 19 residues. This chain's CDR3 is CASSLVVPGQGAGADTQYF. The CDR3 DNA reads TGTGCCAGTTCCCTCGTGGTACCGGGACAGGGGGCTGGCGCAGATACGCAGTATTTT.

The chain recombines TRBV9 with TRBJ2-2; D perhaps matches TRBD1 (6 bases). Germline V gene sequence: CDR1 SGDLS, CDR2 YYNGEE. This CDR3 contains 14 residues. Deletions cut 0 bases from V and 5 bases from J, with 8 bases between. The CDR3, as DNA: TGTGCCAGCAGCGTAGAGACAGGAACCGGGGAGCTGTTTTTT. This encodes CASSVETGTGELFF.

The chain employs TRBV27 and TRBJ2-7; 7 positions agree with TRBD1. The germline gives CDR1 MNHEY, CDR2 SMNVEV (reference sequence). This CDR3 is 17 amino acids long. V shed 7 bases, J shed 1 base, and the junction held 16 bases outside the gene matches. CDR3 amino acids: CASKRKSGTAESYEQYF. CDR3 nucleotide sequence: TGTGCCAGCAAACGAAAATCCGGGACAGCTGAATCCTACGAGCAGTACTTC.

V and J are TRBV13 and TRBJ1-1; perhaps TRBD1 as D (5 bases). CDR1 is PRHDT, CDR2 FYEKMQ, per germline (reference sequence). The CDR3 is made up of 16 amino acids. Trimming shortened V by 1 base and J by 3 bases, and 15 bases separated the two germline ends. The CDR3 loop is CASSLDQGLSDTEAFF. Here the CDR3 DNA reads TGTGCCAGCAGCTTAGACCAGGGACTGTCAGACACTGAAGCTTTCTTT.

The chain joins TRBV28 to TRBJ1-2; D possibly corresponds to TRBD1 (6 bases). V lost 4 bases and J 4 bases, leaving 16 bases between the germline ends. Looked up from germline, CDR1 is MDHEN and CDR2 is SYDVKM. This CDR3 comprises 15 residues. The CDR3: CASSYRQGSPYGYTF. DNA of the CDR3: TGTGCCAGCAGTTATCGCCAGGGGTCTCCCTATGGCTACACCTTC.

The rearrangement uses TRBV30 and TRBJ1-1, with D uncertain. The CDR3 runs to 14 residues. The V and J ends lost 0 bases and 4 bases respectively, with 12 bases between them. CDR1 GTSNPN and CDR2 SVGIG come from the germline V gene (reference sequence). The CDR3 DNA sequence: TGTGCCTGGAGTGTACCGGGGTCACCCACTGAAGCTTTCTTT. Its translation: CAWSVPGSPTEAFF.

V and J are TRBV28 and TRBJ2-4; D unclear. CDR3 size: 13 residues. Germline CDR1 MDHEN, CDR2 SYDVKM. V lost 4 bases to trimming and J lost 1 base, with 5 bases between them. The CDR3, as DNA: TGTGCCAGCAGTTCTTTCGCCAAAAACATTCAGTACTTC. Translating it yields CASSSFAKNIQYF.

The rearrangement uses TRBV28 and TRBJ1-2, with D possibly TRBD1 on 6 matching bases. V gave up 5 bases and J gave up 4 bases, with 17 bases separating them. Germline V gene sequence: CDR1 MDHEN, CDR2 SYDVKM. The CDR3 runs 15 residues. The chain's CDR3 is CASSLGPGAGYGYTF. The CDR3 DNA reads TGTGCCAGCAGTCTCGGCCCAGGGGCTGGCTATGGCTACACCTTC.

This chain links TRBV9 with TRBJ2-5; no firm D call. V lost 0 bases, J lost 3 bases, and 6 bases lay in between. The germline V gene encodes CDR1 SGDLS and CDR2 YYNGEE. The CDR3 totals 13 residues. This chain's CDR3 is CASSVGTEETQYF. The CDR3 region has the DNA TGTGCCAGCAGCGTAGGCACAGAAGAGACCCAGTACTTC.

The chain employs TRBV7-8 and TRBJ1-2; D gene unclear. This CDR3 comprises 13 residues. Germline assignment: CDR1 SGHVS and CDR2 FQNEAQ. Trimming cost V 2 bases and J 11 bases, with 15 bases left between them. Here the CDR3 DNA reads TGTGCCAGCAGCTTAAGGACGGGATTGTTTTACACCTTC. Translated: CASSLRTGLFYTF. Full variable domain (remainder filled in from reference TRBV7-8 and TRBJ1-2): GAGVSQSPRYKVAKRGQDVALRCDPISGHVSLFWYQQALGQGPEFLTYFQNEAQLDKSGLPSDRFFAERPEGSVSTLKIQRTQQEDSAVYLCASSLRTGLFYTFGSGTRLTVV.

The CDR3 DNA sequence: TGCGCCAGCAGCTTCGGGACAGGGGGCACGTATGGAAACACCATATATTTT. Translating gives CASSFGTGGTYGNTIYF. The J gene is TRBJ1-3, the V gene TRBV5-1; 12 bases agree with TRBD1. Germline V gives CDR1 SGHRS, CDR2 YFSETQ. Germline trimming cut 2 bases from V and 3 bases from J; bases unmatched to any gene: 6. The CDR3 spans 17 residues.

This sequence joins TRBV5-6 and TRBJ2-2, with 8 bases identical to TRBD1. V gave up 3 bases and J gave up 6 bases; unmatched junction bases: 19. The length of the CDR3 is 19 residues. CDR1 is SGHDT and CDR2 is YYEEEE in the germline V gene. CDR3 in DNA: TGTGCCAGCAGCTCCGGACAGGGATTCGTCTACCCTAATCCCGGGGAGCTGTTTTTT. Translating it yields CASSSGQGFVYPNPGELFF.

The J gene is TRBJ1-4, the V gene TRBV18; D might be TRBD1 (5 bases). There are 14 residues in the CDR3. V was cut by 5 bases and J by 2 bases, with 9 bases left in between. CDR1 is KGHSH, CDR2 LQKENI, per germline. CDR3 sequence (DNA): TGTGCCAGCTCAGAAGGGGCTACTAATGAAAAACTGTTTTTT. It encodes CASSEGATNEKLFF.

The genes are TRBV7-6 and TRBJ1-3, with D uncertain. CDR3 length equals 15 residues. Germline values: CDR1 SGHVS, CDR2 FNYEAQ. V was cut by 1 base and J by 9 bases, with 16 bases left in between. The CDR3 DNA follows: TGTGCCAGCAGCTTAGAGGTACCCTTGGGAGGCACCATATATTTT. The encoded protein is CASSLEVPLGGTIYF.

The J gene is TRBJ2-2, the V gene TRBV19, with a weak D call TRBD1 (5 bases). The CDR3 covers 17 residues. The germline V and J ends were trimmed by 1 base and 8 bases, with 20 bases remaining between them. Germline CDR1 reads LNHDA; CDR2 reads SQIVND (reference sequence). CDR3 nucleotides: TGTGCCAGTAGTATAGGGCCGTTGATTGGGGCAAGGGGGGAGCTGTTTTTT. Encoded protein: CASSIGPLIGARGELFF.

This sequence joins TRBV19 and TRBJ1-1, with 8 bases identical to TRBD1. The length of the CDR3 is 15 residues. J was trimmed by 1 base and V by 6 bases; bases with no gene match: 7. Per the germline V gene, CDR1 is LNHDA and CDR2 is SQIVND (reference sequence). In nucleotides, the CDR3 is TGTGCCAGTAGCCCGGACAGGGCGGGGAACACTGAAGCTTTCTTT. It codes for CASSPDRAGNTEAFF.

A note on this clone: In the same sample, other DNA sequences code for this CDR3. J is TRBJ1-1 and V is TRBV5-1, with a weak D call TRBD1 (6 bases). Germline V gives CDR1 SGHRS, CDR2 YFSETQ. This CDR3 is 14 amino acids long. V gave up 0 bases and J gave up 5 bases, with 11 bases separating them. CDR3 coding DNA: TGCGCCAGCAGCTTGGTCACAGGGTCAACTGAAGCTTTCTTT. This gives the protein CASSLVTGSTEAFF.

The rearrangement uses TRBV11-3 and TRBJ1-4; possibly TRBD1 for D (6 bases). Germline CDR1 is SGHNT and CDR2 is YENEEA. The germline V and J ends were trimmed by 2 bases and 4 bases, with 11 bases remaining between them. CDR3 length: 15 amino acids. CDR3 sequence: CASSLSGGGNEKLFF. Written as DNA, the CDR3 is TGTGCCAGCAGCTTATCGGGAGGGGGTAATGAAAAACTGTTTTTT.

This rearrangement joins TRBV6-4 to TRBJ2-3; 8 nucleotides match TRBD2. Per the germline V gene, CDR1 is MRHNA and CDR2 is SNTAGT. The trim removed 6 bases at V and 3 bases at J, leaving 5 bases unmatched. The CDR3 sequence is 14 residues long. The CDR3, as DNA: TGTGCCAGCAGCGGGGGGGCGGAAACAGATACGCAGTATTTT. This codes for CASSGGAETDTQYF.

The chain employs TRBV6-5 and TRBJ1-1; possibly TRBD1 for D (5 bases). Germline assignment: CDR1 MNHEY and CDR2 SVGAGI. Trimming pared 4 bases from V and 5 bases from J, leaving 14 bases between. CDR3 size: 14 residues. The CDR3: CASSSPGVRTEAFF. In DNA form, the CDR3 reads TGTGCCAGCAGTTCGCCGGGGGTAAGGACTGAAGCTTTCTTT.

This clone was recorded only once. The gene calls are TRBV6-5 and TRBJ2-7; TRBD1 agrees at 9 bases. The CDR3 spans 15 residues. Germline CDR1 reads MNHEY; CDR2 reads SVGAGI. V trimming: 4 bases; J trimming: 5 bases; junction bases outside the gene matches: 9. CDR3 sequence: CASSFAGTGSDEQYF. The CDR3 DNA reads as TGTGCCAGCAGTTTCGCCGGGACAGGGAGCGACGAGCAGTACTTC.

This rearrangement joins TRBV4-1 to TRBJ1-1; D remains unclear. Trimming pared 1 base from V and 0 bases from J, leaving 3 bases between. This CDR3 contains 13 residues. The germline CDR1 and CDR2 sequences are MGHRA and YSYEKL. The CDR3 nucleotides are TGCGCCAGCAGCCAAGCCATGAACACTGAAGCTTTCTTT. The encoded protein is CASSQAMNTEAFF.

On this clone itself: This could be a read error, since a much larger clone is one nucleotide away. The chain carries TRBV13 and TRBJ2-1; 12 nucleotides match TRBD2. CDR3 length: 15 residues. Looked up from germline, CDR1 is PRHDT and CDR2 is FYEKMQ (reference sequence). The trim removed 5 bases at V and 4 bases at J, leaving 3 bases unmatched. The CDR3 nucleotides read TGTGCCAGCAGCCAAGGACTAGCGGGATACAATGAGCAGTTCTTC. It translates to CASSQGLAGYNEQFF.

The chain is built from TRBV7-8 and TRBJ1-2; D unresolved. This CDR3 region has 12 residues. Germline V gene lookup returns CDR1 SGHVS and CDR2 FQNEAQ. Deletions cut 3 bases from V and 4 bases from J, with 6 bases between. Written as DNA, the CDR3 is TGTGCCAGCAGCTTGTTTAGCTATGGCTACACCTTC. This sequence encodes CASSLFSYGYTF.